The sequence of this T cell receptor beta chain was determined in a study of blood T cell repertoires in COVID-19. Looking at the study overall: Acute-phase and convalescent COVID-19 samples originated in the United States, Italy and Spain. In each case, the material was cDNA or gDNA derived from T cells, B-cell-depleted T cells, or PBMCs.

The V gene's germline CDR1 is SGDLS and CDR2 YYNGEE. This CDR3 region has 13 residues. Trimming removed 0 bases at V and 6 bases at J, with 10 bases between. Authors' processing steps: From reference gene primer amplification, estimates of nucleated cell counts were derived. TCRdb's copy holds only in-frame clones and misses some; the assay was immunoSEQ multiplex PCR. From that table come the V and J calls and clone size; the DNA was used to work out D and trimming. The profile shows around 250,000 clones, roughly 80% of them singletons. This TCR was sampled from a woman between 18 and 29 years old with acute or convalescent COVID-19. Sample: peripheral blood. The chain has TRBV9 and TRBJ2-7, with D maybe TRBD1 (5 bases). The CDR3, as DNA: TGTGCCAGCAGCGTAGTGGGTAGGGGCGAGCAGTACTTC. Amino acids: CASSVVGRGEQYF. Drawing the rest from reference TRBV9 and TRBJ2-7, the complete variable domain is DSGVTQTPKHLITATGQRVTLRCSPRSGDLSVYWYQQSLDQGLQFLIQYYNGEERAKGNILERFSAQQFPDLHSELNLSSLELGDSALYFCASSVVGRGEQYFGPGTRLTVT.